This paragraph covers one T cell receptor (beta chain) sequence. Germline V gene sequence: CDR1 MNHEY, CDR2 SMNVEV (reference sequence). The CDR3 is 15 residues long. V was pared by 4 bases and J by 2 bases, with 11 bases between. This table comes from immunoSEQ multiplex PCR, and its TCRdb copy is limited to in-frame clones, with some not included. The sample lists around 22,000 clones; more than 45% were seen once. The data originate from a study of radiation and T cells in renal cell carcinoma. Treatment denoted: treatment-naive control, cytoreductive nephrectomy. The source material was tumor tissue, sampled from a patient whose treatment was nephrectomy without radiotherapy. This chain joins TRBV27 and TRBJ2-2, with D uncertain. This sequence originates from a man in his forties or fifties with renal cell carcinoma. CDR3 sequence reads: CASSSLQLNTGELFF. The CDR3, as DNA: TGTGCCAGCAGTTCATTACAGCTAAACACCGGGGAGCTGTTTTTT.